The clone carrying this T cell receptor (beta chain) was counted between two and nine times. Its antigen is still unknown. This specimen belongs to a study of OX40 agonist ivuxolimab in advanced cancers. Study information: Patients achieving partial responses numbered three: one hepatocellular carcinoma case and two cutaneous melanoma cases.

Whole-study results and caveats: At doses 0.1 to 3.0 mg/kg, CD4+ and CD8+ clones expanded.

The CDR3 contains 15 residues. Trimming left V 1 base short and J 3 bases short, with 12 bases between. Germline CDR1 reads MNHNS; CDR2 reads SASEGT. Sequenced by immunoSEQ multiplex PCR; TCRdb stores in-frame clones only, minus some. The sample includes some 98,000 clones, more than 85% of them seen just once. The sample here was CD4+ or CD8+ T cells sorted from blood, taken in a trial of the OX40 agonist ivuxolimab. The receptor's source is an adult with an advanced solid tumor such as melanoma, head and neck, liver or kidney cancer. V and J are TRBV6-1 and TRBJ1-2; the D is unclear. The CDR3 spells CASSEGLDGYYGYTF. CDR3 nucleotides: TGTGCCAGCAGTGAAGGGCTCGACGGCTACTATGGCTACACCTTC.